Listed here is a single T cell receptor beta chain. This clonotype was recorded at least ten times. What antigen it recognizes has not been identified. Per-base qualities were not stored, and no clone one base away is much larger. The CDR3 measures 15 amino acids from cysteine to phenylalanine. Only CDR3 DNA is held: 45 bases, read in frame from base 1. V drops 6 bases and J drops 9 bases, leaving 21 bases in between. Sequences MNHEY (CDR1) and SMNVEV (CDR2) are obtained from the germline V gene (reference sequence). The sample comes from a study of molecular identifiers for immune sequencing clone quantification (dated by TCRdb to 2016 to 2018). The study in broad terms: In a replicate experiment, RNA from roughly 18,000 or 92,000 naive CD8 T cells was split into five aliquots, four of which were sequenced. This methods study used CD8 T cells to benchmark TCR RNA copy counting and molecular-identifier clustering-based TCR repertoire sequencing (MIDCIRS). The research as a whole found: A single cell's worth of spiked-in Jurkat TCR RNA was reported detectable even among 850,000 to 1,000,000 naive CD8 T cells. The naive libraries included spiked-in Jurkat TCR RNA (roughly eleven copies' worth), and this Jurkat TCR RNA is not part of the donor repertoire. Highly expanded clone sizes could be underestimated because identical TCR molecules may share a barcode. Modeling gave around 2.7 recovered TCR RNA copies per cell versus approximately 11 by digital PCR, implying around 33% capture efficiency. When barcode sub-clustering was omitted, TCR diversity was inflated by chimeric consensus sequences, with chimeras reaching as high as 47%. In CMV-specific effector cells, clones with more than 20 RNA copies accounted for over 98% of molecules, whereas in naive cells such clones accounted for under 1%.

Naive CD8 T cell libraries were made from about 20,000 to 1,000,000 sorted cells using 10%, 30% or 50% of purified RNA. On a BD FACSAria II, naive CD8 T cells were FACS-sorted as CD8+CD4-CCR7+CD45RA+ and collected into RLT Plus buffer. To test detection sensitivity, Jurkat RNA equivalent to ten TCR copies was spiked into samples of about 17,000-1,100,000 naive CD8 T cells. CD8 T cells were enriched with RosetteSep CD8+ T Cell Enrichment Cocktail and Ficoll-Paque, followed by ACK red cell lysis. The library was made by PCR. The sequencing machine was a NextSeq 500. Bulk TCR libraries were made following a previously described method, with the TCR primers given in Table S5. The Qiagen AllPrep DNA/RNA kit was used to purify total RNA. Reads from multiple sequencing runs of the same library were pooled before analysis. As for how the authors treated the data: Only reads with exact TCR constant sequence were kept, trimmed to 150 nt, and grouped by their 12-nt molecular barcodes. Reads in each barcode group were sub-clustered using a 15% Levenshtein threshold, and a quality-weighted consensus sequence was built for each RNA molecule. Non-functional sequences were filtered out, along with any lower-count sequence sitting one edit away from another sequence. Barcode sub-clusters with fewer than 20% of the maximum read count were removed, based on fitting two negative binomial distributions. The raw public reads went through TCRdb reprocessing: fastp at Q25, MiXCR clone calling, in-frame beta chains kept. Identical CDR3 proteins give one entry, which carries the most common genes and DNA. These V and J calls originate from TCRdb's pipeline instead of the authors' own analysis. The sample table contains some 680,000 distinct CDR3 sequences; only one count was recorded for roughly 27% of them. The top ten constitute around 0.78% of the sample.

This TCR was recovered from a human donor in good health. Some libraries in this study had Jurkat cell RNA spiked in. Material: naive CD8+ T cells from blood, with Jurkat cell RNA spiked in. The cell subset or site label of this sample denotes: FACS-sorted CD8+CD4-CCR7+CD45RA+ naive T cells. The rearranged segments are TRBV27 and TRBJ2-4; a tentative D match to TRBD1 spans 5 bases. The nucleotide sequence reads TGTGCCAGCAGACCCTTAACAGGCCCAGTCAGCATTCAGTACTTC. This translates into CASRPLTGPVSIQYF.